The 31 T cell receptor beta chains below come from one sample, sequenced in a study of blood T cell repertoires in COVID-19. Some clones are missing from TCRdb's copy, which holds only in-frame ones; the method was immunoSEQ multiplex PCR. The table has 400,000 to 550,000 clones, roughly 90% seen once. Sequenced input: peripheral blood. These receptor sequences come from a woman aged 25 to 45 with acute or convalescent COVID-19.

V and J are TRBV5-1 and TRBJ2-1, with 9 positions matching TRBD1. Germline values: CDR1 SGHRS, CDR2 YFSETQ. With 0 bases clipped from V and 7 bases from J, the junction kept 14 bases outside the gene matches. The CDR3 contains 18 residues. The CDR3, as DNA: TGCGCCAGCAGCTTGGATTTTAGAGGGACAGGGTATAGGAATGAGCAGTTCTTC. The encoded protein is CASSLDFRGTGYRNEQFF.

The chain uses TRBV6-5 and TRBJ1-3, with a weak D call TRBD1 (5 bases). Germline CDR1 MNHEY, CDR2 SVGAGI. This CDR3 is 16 amino acids long. V shed 2 bases and J shed 4 bases, with 15 bases lying between them. The DNA of the CDR3 is TGTGCCAGCAGTTACAGTTTATCAGGGAGGGGAAACACCATATATTTT. Protein: CASSYSLSGRGNTIYF.

This chain joins TRBV5-6 and TRBJ2-2, with 8 nucleotides matching TRBD1. The junction had 8 bases not matched to a gene; V was cut back by 0 bases and J by 7 bases. The CDR3 sequence is 16 residues long. Germline CDR1 SGHDT, CDR2 YYEEEE. The CDR3 region has the DNA TGTGCCAGCAGCTTGGGGATAGGACAGGGCCACGGGGAGCTGTTTTTT. Encoded protein: CASSLGIGQGHGELFF.

The chain carries TRBV2 and TRBJ1-2; D gene unclear. The V end was cut by 0 bases, the J end by 1 base, with 6 bases between. This CDR3 is built from 14 residues. Germline values: CDR1 SNHLY, CDR2 FYNNEI. CDR3 nucleotides: TGTGCCAGCAGTGAAGCAGGACTTAACTATGGCTACACCTTC. The encoded protein is CASSEAGLNYGYTF.

This clone was seen only once. The chain joins TRBV21-1 to TRBJ2-1; the D call in the table, TRBD2, was not verified against the DNA. TRBV21-1 is annotated as a pseudogene. The CDR3 loop spans 17 amino acids. CDR3 sequence: CASSKANFSSSYNEQFF. Written as DNA, the CDR3 is TGTGCCAGCAGCAAAGCGAATTTTTCTAGCTCCTACAATGAGCAGTTCTTC.

V gene TRBV7-3 combines with J gene TRBJ2-1, with 9 nucleotides matching TRBD1. The CDR3 extends over 16 amino acids. V dropped 5 bases and J dropped 0; count of bases not matched to a gene: 5. CDR1 SGHTA and CDR2 FQGTGA come from the germline V gene. The chain's CDR3 is CASSPTGGASYNEQFF. CDR3 coding DNA: TGTGCCAGCAGCCCGACAGGGGGAGCCTCCTACAATGAGCAGTTCTTC.

The chain links TRBV18 to TRBJ2-4, with 11 bases fitting TRBD1. The CDR3 consists of 17 residues. After removal of 0 bases from V and 2 bases from J, the junction contained 3 bases not matched to a gene. The germline V gene has CDR1 KGHSH and CDR2 LQKENI. CDR3 DNA: TGTGCCAGCTCACCACCGGGACAGGGGGGTTCCAAAAACATTCAGTACTTC. It codes for CASSPPGQGGSKNIQYF. The full variable domain, its missing parts supplied by reference TRBV18 and TRBJ2-4, is NAGVMQNPRHLVRRRGQEARLRCSPMKGHSHVYWYRQLPEEGLKFMVYLQKENIIDESGMPKERFSAEFPKEGPSILRIQQVVRGDSAAYFCASSPPGQGGSKNIQYFGAGTRLSVL.

This clone was seen once. CDR3 sequence reads: CASSTGGGTGNEQFF. The CDR3, as DNA: TGTGCCAGCAGCACCGGGGGGGGAACGGGCAATGAGCAGTTCTTC. This chain connects TRBV7-9 to TRBJ2-1; 8 bases fit TRBD2. The CDR3 covers 15 residues. Germline CDR1 reads SEHNR; CDR2 reads FQNEAQ (reference sequence). V lost 5 bases, J lost 6 bases, and 9 bases stayed unmatched.

The CDR3, as DNA: TGTGCCAGCAGCTTATCGGCCGGGACAGGGGTACAGCCCCAGCATTTT. Protein product: CASSLSAGTGVQPQHF. This chain connects TRBV7-9 to TRBJ1-5; TRBD1 matches 10 bases. V lost 2 bases and J lost 7; bases outside the gene matches: 8. The CDR3 runs to 16 residues. Germline CDR1 and CDR2: SEHNR and FQNEAQ (reference sequence).

This clone was detected only a few times. The rearrangement uses TRBV7-9 and TRBJ2-7; D uncertain. Trimming pared 3 bases from V and 4 bases from J, leaving 10 bases between. CDR1 is SEHNR, CDR2 FQNEAQ, per germline (reference sequence). The CDR3 spans 13 residues. The CDR3 here is CASSFGTKYEQYF. CDR3 sequence (DNA): TGTGCCAGCAGCTTCGGCACTAAGTACGAGCAGTACTTC.

This clone appeared once. The chain carries TRBV28 and TRBJ1-2, with D perhaps TRBD1 (5 bases). Germline values: CDR1 MDHEN, CDR2 SYDVKM. Trimming stripped 6 bases from V and 6 bases from J, with 14 bases between. The length of the CDR3 is 13 residues. The CDR3 region has the DNA TGTGCCAGCAGCCCGGAGATCAGGGATGGCTACACCTTC. Translated: CASSPEIRDGYTF.

The chain joins TRBV7-8 to TRBJ2-3; D possibly corresponds to TRBD2 (6 bases). The V gene lost 3 bases and the J gene lost 6 bases, with 13 bases spanning the gap. This CDR3 is 14 amino acids long. CDR1 is SGHVS and CDR2 is FQNEAQ in the germline V gene. The CDR3 loop reads CASSFSPSDDTQYF. The CDR3 DNA follows: TGTGCCAGCAGCTTTTCTCCTAGCGATGATACGCAGTATTTT.

The rearrangement joins TRBV19 to TRBJ2-1, with D possibly matching TRBD1 (5 bases). The CDR3 extends over 14 amino acids. Germline V gives CDR1 LNHDA, CDR2 SQIVND (reference sequence). With 3 bases removed from V and 7 bases from J, the gap between germline ends came to 13 bases. This chain's CDR3 is CASSIGRVGNEQFF. The CDR3 DNA reads as TGTGCCAGTAGTATTGGCAGGGTTGGTAATGAGCAGTTCTTC.

The chain joins TRBV18 to TRBJ1-1, with a weak D call TRBD1 (6 bases). Germline lookup yields CDR1 KGHSH and CDR2 LQKENI. Trimming cost V 6 bases and J 5 bases, with 16 bases left between them. The CDR3 runs 14 residues. CDR3 region: CASSPVGAQTEAFF. CDR3 nucleotides: TGTGCCAGCTCCCCAGTGGGGGCGCAAACTGAAGCTTTCTTT.

This clone was detected a few times. The chain couples TRBV6-5 to TRBJ1-2, with 8 bases matching TRBD1. Per the germline V gene, CDR1 is MNHEY and CDR2 is SVGAGI. The CDR3 has 13 residues. Trimming removed 5 bases from V and 8 bases from J; junction bases left unmatched: 7. The chain's CDR3 is CASSLGQGRGYTF. As DNA, the CDR3 is TGTGCCAGCAGTCTCGGACAGGGCCGGGGCTACACCTTC.

The chain is built from TRBV5-4 and TRBJ2-2; 9 bases line up with TRBD1. Trimming cost V 4 bases and J 5 bases; bases outside gene matches: 9. Germline V lookup: CDR1 SGHNT, CDR2 YYREEE (reference sequence). This CDR3 has 16 residues. The CDR3 bases are TGTGCCAGCAGCGCCGGGACAGGGTTACGGACCGGGGAGCTGTTTTTT. Translation: CASSAGTGLRTGELFF.

The V call is TRBV12-5, the J call TRBJ1-2, with 8 positions matching TRBD1. Germline V CDR1 and CDR2: LGHNT, FRNRAP. Unmatched junction bases numbered 5, after V lost 7 bases and J lost 4 bases. This CDR3 is 13 amino acids long. The CDR3 sequence is CASASDRGYGYTF. CDR3 DNA: TGTGCTAGTGCTTCTGACAGGGGCTATGGCTACACCTTC.

The genes are TRBV2 and TRBJ2-1, with unresolved D. The CDR3 has 13 amino acids. Trimming removed 7 bases from V and 2 bases from J, with 9 bases in between. Germline V lookup: CDR1 SNHLY, CDR2 FYNNEI. Here the CDR3 reads CASKYSTYNEQFF. The CDR3, as DNA: TGTGCCAGCAAGTACTCCACCTACAATGAGCAGTTCTTC.

In the case of this clone: This same CDR3 is encoded by further DNA sequences in the sample. The V gene is TRBV27, the J gene TRBJ2-5, with TRBD2 identical over 13 bases. The germline gives CDR1 MNHEY, CDR2 SMNVEV (reference sequence). This CDR3 has 15 amino acids. Unmatched junction bases numbered 5, after V lost 5 bases and J lost 5 bases. The CDR3, as DNA: TGTGCCAGCAGTCCCCGGACTAGCGGGGGTGAGACCCAGTACTTC. Its protein is CASSPRTSGGETQYF.

This chain uses TRBV6-2 or TRBV6-3 with TRBJ2-7, with D tentatively TRBD2 (5 bases). V shed 2 bases and J shed 6 bases, with 8 bases lying between them. There are 12 residues in the CDR3. CDR1 is MNHEY, CDR2 SVGEGT, per germline. The CDR3 spells CASSYGRGEQYF. Written as DNA, the CDR3 is TGTGCCAGCAGTTACGGTCGGGGCGAGCAGTACTTC.

V usage is TRBV18 and J usage is TRBJ2-7; 12 bases are a match to TRBD1. Germline trimming cut 2 bases from V and 7 bases from J; bases unmatched to any gene: 12. The CDR3 totals 17 residues. Germline CDR1 and CDR2: KGHSH and LQKENI. The CDR3 loop is CASSPLTGGQGAWEQYF. CDR3 bases: TGTGCCAGCTCACCATTGACTGGGGGACAGGGGGCTTGGGAGCAGTACTTC.

V gene TRBV4-2 combines with J gene TRBJ1-1; 7 bases map to TRBD1. V was pared by 0 bases and J by 5 bases, with 15 bases of the junction left unmatched. This CDR3 contains 18 residues. CDR1 and CDR2 (germline): LGHNA, YNFKEQ. CDR3 coding DNA: TGTGCCAGCAGCCAAGATACGGCCCGAGCGACAGGGTTGACTGAAGCTTTCTTT. It specifies CASSQDTARATGLTEAFF.

The chain recombines TRBV19 with TRBJ2-7, with D perhaps TRBD1 (5 bases). Trimming shortened V by 5 bases and J by 0 bases, and 14 bases separated the two germline ends. The CDR3 covers 15 residues. Germline lookup yields CDR1 LNHDA and CDR2 SQIVND (reference sequence). The CDR3 loop reads CASSASTASSYEQYF. The CDR3 nucleotides read TGTGCCAGTAGTGCCTCGACAGCAAGCTCCTACGAGCAGTACTTC.

The chain employs TRBV28 and TRBJ2-7; TRBD1 agrees at 9 bases. The V and J ends lost 5 bases and 5 bases, in that order; junction bases with no gene match: 10. The V gene's germline CDR1 is MDHEN and CDR2 SYDVKM. The CDR3 runs 15 residues. CDR3 region: CASSDARDRVNEQYF. The CDR3 DNA reads as TGTGCCAGCAGTGACGCGAGGGACAGGGTCAACGAGCAGTACTTC.

The CDR3 protein is CASSYGLAGSYNEQFF. CDR3 nucleotide sequence: TGTGCCAGCAGTTACGGCCTAGCGGGTTCCTACAATGAGCAGTTCTTC. The gene calls are TRBV6-2 or TRBV6-3 and TRBJ2-1; 8 nucleotides line up with TRBD2. This CDR3 is built from 16 residues. In germline, CDR1 is MNHEY, CDR2 SVGEGT. J lost 1 base, V lost 2 bases, and 4 bases had no gene match.

This chain links TRBV4-1 with TRBJ2-2; 7 positions agree with TRBD2. The junction had 6 bases not matched to a gene; V was cut back by 1 base and J by 4 bases. CDR3 size: 16 residues. Germline lookup yields CDR1 MGHRA and CDR2 YSYEKL. CDR3 DNA: TGCGCCAGCAGCCAAGGGCGGGGGAAGGGCACCGGGGAGCTGTTTTTT. It translates to CASSQGRGKGTGELFF.

The CDR3 DNA follows: TGTGCCAGCAGCCTTGGGAGGGAATCACCCCTCCACTTT. Protein product: CASSLGRESPLHF. This chain connects TRBV4-2 to TRBJ1-6; D gene unclear. The V gene lost 4 bases and the J gene lost 10 bases, with 11 bases spanning the gap. The CDR3 is made up of 13 amino acids. CDR1 LGHNA and CDR2 YNFKEQ come from the germline V gene.

The chain recombines TRBV13 with TRBJ2-7; 10 nucleotides agree with TRBD1. Germline trimming cut 0 bases from V and 4 bases from J; bases unmatched to any gene: 6. CDR1 is PRHDT and CDR2 is FYEKMQ in the germline V gene (reference sequence). The CDR3 spans 16 residues. CDR3 in amino acids: CASSLGRQGAGYEQYF. In DNA form, the CDR3 reads TGTGCCAGCAGCTTAGGGAGACAGGGGGCTGGATACGAGCAGTACTTC.

Of note for this clone: Other nucleotide sequences in the sample specify the same CDR3. This rearrangement joins TRBV5-1 to TRBJ2-1, with D unclear. V lost 0 bases and J 0 bases, leaving 4 bases between the germline ends. Germline loops: CDR1 SGHRS, CDR2 YFSETQ. The CDR3 has 14 residues. For the CDR3, the DNA is TGCGCCAGCAGCTTGGACAGCTCCTACAATGAGCAGTTCTTC. Translation: CASSLDSSYNEQFF.

The chain recombines TRBV6-5 with TRBJ1-2; D not certain. The CDR3 is made up of 13 amino acids. The V and J ends lost 5 bases and 4 bases respectively, with 11 bases between them. Germline V lookup: CDR1 MNHEY, CDR2 SVGAGI. The CDR3 DNA is TGTGCCAGCAGTAAGGCAGGTGCCTATGGCTACACCTTC. Translated, it gives CASSKAGAYGYTF.

This sequence joins TRBV4-1 and TRBJ1-5; D gene ambiguous. Per germline, CDR1 MGHRA and CDR2 YSYEKL. Trimming removed 0 bases from V and 1 base from J, with 4 bases in between. The CDR3 is made up of 14 amino acids. CDR3 coding DNA: TGCGCCAGCAGCCAAGACAGAAGCAATCAGCCCCAGCATTTT. Amino acids: CASSQDRSNQPQHF.